The next 21 T cell receptor beta chains were all read from a single sample in a study of HIV-infected patients and healthy controls. All unsorted peripheral T cells were captured because whole blood was used without fractionation. Reverse transcription used 450 to 650 ng RNA and constant-region primers for alpha and beta. Alpha and beta chain libraries were made separately by chain-specific third strand synthesis with multiplexing indices. TCRdb ran MiXCR on the 5' RACE reads and lists one entry per CDR3 protein. The sample lists 9,500 to 15,000 distinct CDR3 sequences, around a tenth seen once, with roughly a quarter in the top ten. Sample: blood, taken before antiretroviral therapy. These receptors came from an adult with HIV infection. The donor label of this sample is uncertain.

Many counts were recorded for this clonotype. This chain connects TRBV29-1 to TRBJ2-3, with unresolved D. The CDR3 consists of 13 residues. CDR1 SQVTM and CDR2 ANQGSEA come from the germline V gene. With 8 bases removed from V and 6 bases from J, the gap between germline ends came to 18 bases. In DNA, the CDR3 is TGCAGCTCAAGACGGCCAGGTGTTGATACGCAGTATTTT. It codes for CSSRRPGVDTQYF.

This clonotype was seen a few times. CDR3 amino acids: CASGLGDRVAKNIQYF. The CDR3, as DNA: TGTGCTAGTGGTTTGGGGGACAGGGTAGCCAAAAACATTCAGTACTTC. The J gene is TRBJ2-4, the V gene TRBV12-5; 9 bases map to TRBD1. Germline values: CDR1 LGHNT, CDR2 FRNRAP. The CDR3 has 16 amino acids. V was clipped by 1 base and J by 0 bases; unmatched bases: 1.

This clonotype was detected only a few times. This rearrangement joins TRBV29-1 to TRBJ1-1; D uncertain. CDR3 length: 11 amino acids. Trimming cost V 7 bases and J 6 bases, with 12 bases left between them. CDR1 is SQVTM and CDR2 is ANQGSEA in the germline V gene. CDR3 nucleotides: TGCAGCGCTTATGAAGCCCCTGAAGCTTTCTTT. It codes for CSAYEAPEAFF. The full variable domain, rest sourced from reference TRBV29-1 and TRBJ1-1, is SAVISQKPSRDICQRGTSLTIQCQVDSQVTMMFWYRQQPGQSLTLIATANQGSEATYESGFVIDKFPISRPNLTFSTLTVSNMSPEDSSIYLCSAYEAPEAFFGQGTRLTVV.

The gene calls are TRBV20-1 and TRBJ2-2, with D possibly being TRBD2 (6 bases). V was pared by 0 bases and J by 0 bases, with 11 bases between. The CDR3 loop spans 16 amino acids. Germline CDR1 DFQATT, CDR2 SNEGSKA (reference sequence). The CDR3 loop reads CSARDAGGANTGELFF. CDR3 in DNA: TGCAGTGCTAGAGATGCTGGCGGGGCGAACACCGGGGAGCTGTTTTTT.

This clonotype was picked up many times. The CDR3, as DNA: TGTGCCAGCAGCTTACAGGGAGGGACTGAAGCTTTCTTT. Encoded protein: CASSLQGGTEAFF. The rearrangement links TRBV7-8 to TRBJ1-1; a possible D gene is TRBD1 (5 bases). The CDR3 consists of 13 residues. Trimming removed 2 bases at V and 5 bases at J, with 9 bases between. Germline lookup yields CDR1 SGHVS and CDR2 FQNEAQ.

This clonotype was picked up many times. This chain uses TRBV6-1 with TRBJ1-6; D may be TRBD1 (6 bases). The germline CDR1 and CDR2 sequences are MNHNS and SASEGT. V lost 2 bases and J lost 7, with 15 bases in between. The length of the CDR3 is 16 residues. The chain's CDR3 is CASSELQGIRNSPLHF. The CDR3 DNA reads as TGTGCCAGCAGTGAACTACAGGGTATTAGGAATTCACCCCTCCACTTT.

This clonotype was picked up many times. The chain joins TRBV7-9 to TRBJ2-7; TRBD2 agrees at 9 bases. Germline V gives CDR1 SEHNR, CDR2 FQNEAQ (reference sequence). The CDR3 contains 14 residues. J gave up 4 bases and V 5 bases, and 6 bases lay outside the gene matches. CDR3 sequence reads: CASSLSGSTYEQYF. CDR3 in DNA: TGTGCCAGCAGCCTTAGCGGGAGCACATACGAGCAGTACTTC.

In its sample, this clonotype was seen many times. The chain couples TRBV7-8 to TRBJ1-1; TRBD1 is a possible D gene (5 bases). From germline, CDR1 is SGHVS and CDR2 FQNEAQ. V dropped 5 bases and J dropped 3 bases, with 13 bases sitting between them. The CDR3 sequence is 14 residues long. CDR3 nucleotide sequence: TGTGCCAGCAGCCTCAGGGAGGTTGACACTGAAGCTTTCTTT. Its protein is CASSLREVDTEAFF.

The genes are TRBV4-2 and TRBJ2-5; D call uncertain. CDR1 and CDR2 (germline): LGHNA, YNFKEQ. Deletions cut 1 base from V and 0 bases from J, with 12 bases between. The CDR3 extends over 16 amino acids. CDR3 residues: CASSQADNLYQETQYF. As DNA, the CDR3 is TGTGCCAGCAGCCAAGCCGACAACCTGTACCAAGAGACCCAGTACTTC.

This clonotype was detected only a few times. The CDR3 loop is CASSYGAGSYNEQFF. The CDR3 region has the DNA TGTGCCAGCTCGTACGGGGCGGGCTCCTACAATGAGCAGTTCTTC. This chain uses TRBV18 with TRBJ2-1; D is possibly TRBD1 or TRBD2 (5 bases each). This CDR3 has 15 amino acids. Trimming left V 6 bases short and J 0 bases short, with 12 bases between. Germline V CDR1 and CDR2: KGHSH, LQKENI. Full variable domain (outside the CDR3, taken from reference TRBV18 and TRBJ2-1): NAGVMQNPRHLVRRRGQEARLRCSPMKGHSHVYWYRQLPEEGLKFMVYLQKENIIDESGMPKERFSAEFPKEGPSILRIQQVVRGDSAAYFCASSYGAGSYNEQFFGPGTRLTVL.

This clonotype occurred many times. The chain links TRBV7-2 to TRBJ1-5; D remains unclear. Germline CDR1 is SGHTA and CDR2 is FQGNSA. The CDR3 has 13 amino acids. With 4 bases removed from V and 5 bases from J, the gap between germline ends came to 9 bases. The CDR3 DNA sequence: TGTGCCAGCAGCTGGGCGTGGGATCAGCCCCAGCATTTT. It yields the protein CASSWAWDQPQHF.

The sample holds a few counts of this clonotype. In DNA form, the CDR3 reads TGTGCCAGCAGTACCGGGACAGGGGGATCACCCCTCCACTTT. It is translated as CASSTGTGGSPLHF. The chain combines TRBV6-4 with TRBJ1-6; TRBD1 matches at 11 bases. The J segment lost 10 bases and the V segment lost 5 bases, leaving 4 bases of the junction unmatched. This CDR3 spans 14 amino acids. Germline-derived CDR1 and CDR2 are MRHNA and SNTAGT.

This rearrangement joins TRBV18 to TRBJ1-1; D not certain. This CDR3 has 15 amino acids. Trimming stripped 4 bases from V and 0 bases from J, with 12 bases between. CDR1 KGHSH and CDR2 LQKENI come from the germline V gene. CDR3 region: CASSRPGLMNTEAFF. The CDR3 nucleotides are TGTGCCAGCTCACGACCGGGCCTCATGAACACTGAAGCTTTCTTT.

This clonotype was detected ten times or more. The chain carries TRBV6-5 and TRBJ1-1, with 7 bases matching TRBD1. CDR3 length equals 14 residues. CDR1 is MNHEY, CDR2 SVGAGI, per germline. The V and J ends lost 2 bases and 3 bases, in that order; junction bases with no gene match: 3. The CDR3 region has the DNA TGTGCCAGCAGTTACCAACAGGGGTACACTGAAGCTTTCTTT. It translates to CASSYQQGYTEAFF.

The chain couples TRBV20-1 to TRBJ1-4; 9 bases fit TRBD1. Germline-derived CDR1 and CDR2 are DFQATT and SNEGSKA (reference sequence). The V segment lost 4 bases and the J segment 5 bases; nucleotides outside the gene matches: 5. This CDR3 is 14 amino acids long. In nucleotides, the CDR3 is TGCAGTGCTATGGACGGGACAGGGAATGAAAAACTGTTTTTT. Translated, it gives CSAMDGTGNEKLFF.

This clonotype was detected ten times or more. V gene TRBV2 combines with J gene TRBJ1-5, with D maybe TRBD1 (5 bases). Trimming removed 2 bases from V and 7 bases from J, with 12 bases in between. The CDR3 runs to 14 residues. The germline V gene encodes CDR1 SNHLY and CDR2 FYNNEI. CDR3 region: CASSEWDAGQPQHF. CDR3 nucleotides: TGTGCCAGCAGTGAATGGGACGCCGGGCAGCCCCAGCATTTT. Drawing the rest from reference TRBV2 and TRBJ1-5, the complete variable domain is EPEVTQTPSHQVTQMGQEVILRCVPISNHLYFYWYRQILGQKVEFLVSFYNNEISEKSEIFDDQFSVERPDGSNFTLKIRSTKLEDSAMYFCASSEWDAGQPQHFGDGTRLSIL.

This clonotype was picked up a small number of times. The chain employs TRBV5-1 and TRBJ2-1; the match to TRBD1 covers 8 bases. Per the germline V gene, CDR1 is SGHRS and CDR2 is YFSETQ. The CDR3 contains 12 residues. V was clipped by 4 bases and J by 8 bases; unmatched bases: 2. The CDR3 DNA is TGCGCCAGCAGCGGACAGGGATATGAGCAGTTCTTC. This encodes CASSGQGYEQFF. The variable domain in full, completed from reference TRBV5-1 and TRBJ2-1, reads KAGVTQTPRYLIKTRGQQVTLSCSPISGHRSVSWYQQTPGQGLQFLFEYFSETQRNKGNFPGRFSGRQFSNSRSEMNVSTLELGDSALYLCASSGQGYEQFFGPGTRLTVL.

This clonotype is termed medium-sized (0.01 to 0.1%). V and J are TRBV12-3 or TRBV12-4 and TRBJ2-3; no clear D gene. This CDR3 contains 11 residues. V lost 3 bases, J lost 5 bases, and 3 bases lay in between. CDR3 amino acids: CASSLQDTQYF. In DNA, the CDR3 is TGTGCCAGCAGTTTGCAAGATACGCAGTATTTT.

By share of the sample, this clonotype is medium-sized. The chain combines TRBV19 with TRBJ2-2; D is unclear. Germline-derived CDR1 and CDR2 are LNHDA and SQIVND (reference sequence). V lost 2 bases, J lost 5 bases, and 12 bases lay in between. This CDR3 contains 15 residues. CDR3 sequence: CASSISPIKTGELFF. The DNA for the CDR3 is TGTGCCAGTAGTATATCCCCTATAAAGACCGGGGAGCTGTTTTTT.

This clonotype was seen at least ten times. The CDR3 spells CASSSPGEVREKLFF. CDR3 bases: TGTGCCAGCAGTTCTCCGGGTGAAGTTAGGGAAAAACTGTTTTTT. The chain combines TRBV27 with TRBJ1-4, with D unclear. The CDR3 is 15 amino acids. CDR1 is MNHEY and CDR2 is SMNVEV in the germline V gene (reference sequence). Trimming removed 4 bases from V and 8 bases from J, with 17 bases in between.

CDR3 loop: CASSGTGTEAFF. For the CDR3, the DNA is TGTGCCAGCAGTGGGACAGGTACTGAAGCTTTCTTT. V gene TRBV2 combines with J gene TRBJ1-1; 7 bases match TRBD1. The CDR3 is 12 amino acids. J gave up 5 bases and V 4 bases, and 1 base lay outside the gene matches. Germline values: CDR1 SNHLY, CDR2 FYNNEI.